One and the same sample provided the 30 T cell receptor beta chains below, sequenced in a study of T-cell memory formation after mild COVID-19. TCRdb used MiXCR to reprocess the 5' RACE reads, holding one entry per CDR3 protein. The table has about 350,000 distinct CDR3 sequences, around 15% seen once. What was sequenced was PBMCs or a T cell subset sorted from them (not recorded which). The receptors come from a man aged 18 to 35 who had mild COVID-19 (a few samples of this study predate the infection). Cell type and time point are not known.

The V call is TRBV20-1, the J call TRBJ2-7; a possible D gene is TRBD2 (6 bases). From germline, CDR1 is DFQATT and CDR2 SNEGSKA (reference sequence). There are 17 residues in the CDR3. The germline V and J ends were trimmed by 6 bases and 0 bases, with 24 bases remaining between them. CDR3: CSAAPSGQGLSSYEQYF. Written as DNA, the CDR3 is TGCAGTGCAGCCCCCAGCGGGCAGGGCCTTAGCTCCTACGAGCAGTACTTC.

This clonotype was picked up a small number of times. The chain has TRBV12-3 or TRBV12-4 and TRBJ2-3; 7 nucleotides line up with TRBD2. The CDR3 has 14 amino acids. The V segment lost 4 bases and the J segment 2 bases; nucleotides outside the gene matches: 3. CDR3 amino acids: CASSSTSPTDTQYF. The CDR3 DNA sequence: TGTGCCAGCAGTTCGACTAGCCCCACAGATACGCAGTATTTT.

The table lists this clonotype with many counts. CDR3 in amino acids: CASAIQQGSSTDTQYF. The CDR3, as DNA: TGTGCCAGCGCTATTCAACAGGGGTCCAGCACAGATACGCAGTATTTT. The rearrangement uses TRBV6-4 and TRBJ2-3; 7 bases line up with TRBD1. The length of the CDR3 is 16 residues. J was trimmed by 0 bases and V by 8 bases; bases with no gene match: 11. The V gene's germline CDR1 is MRHNA and CDR2 SNTAGT.

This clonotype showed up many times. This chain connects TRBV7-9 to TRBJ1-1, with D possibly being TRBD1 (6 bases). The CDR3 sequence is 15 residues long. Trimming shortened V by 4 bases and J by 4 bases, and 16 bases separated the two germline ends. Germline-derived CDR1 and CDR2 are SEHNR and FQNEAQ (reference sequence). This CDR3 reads CASSSRGSLVTEAFF. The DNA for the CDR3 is TGTGCCAGCAGCTCTAGGGGGTCCCTAGTCACTGAAGCTTTCTTT.

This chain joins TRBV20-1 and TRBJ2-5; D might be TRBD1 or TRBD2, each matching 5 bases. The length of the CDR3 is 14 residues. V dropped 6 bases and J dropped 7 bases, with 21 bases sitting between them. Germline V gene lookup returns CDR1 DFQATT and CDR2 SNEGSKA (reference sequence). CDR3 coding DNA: TGCAGTGCGTGTAGGGTACAGGAGGTTGGGACCCAGTACTTC. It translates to CSACRVQEVGTQYF.

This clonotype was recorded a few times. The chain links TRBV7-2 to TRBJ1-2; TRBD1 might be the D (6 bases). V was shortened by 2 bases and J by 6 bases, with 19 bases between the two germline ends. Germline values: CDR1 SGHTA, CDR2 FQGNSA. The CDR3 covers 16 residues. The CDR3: CASSLKGHNTLDGYTF. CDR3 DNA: TGTGCCAGCAGCTTAAAGGGACACAATACCCTAGATGGCTACACCTTC.

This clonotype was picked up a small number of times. This CDR3 reads CASSAQGGSEQYF. CDR3 sequence (DNA): TGTGCCAGCAGCGCACAGGGGGGAAGCGAGCAGTACTTC. V and J are TRBV7-3 and TRBJ2-7, with 8 bases that match TRBD1. J gave up 6 bases and V 5 bases, and 6 bases lay outside the gene matches. Germline values: CDR1 SGHTA, CDR2 FQGTGA. The CDR3 is made up of 13 amino acids.

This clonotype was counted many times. CDR3 nucleotides: TGCGCCAGCAGCCAAGGGGGCCAGCGACCAGATACGCAGTATTTT. Translated: CASSQGGQRPDTQYF. V is TRBV4-3 and J is TRBJ2-3; tentatively, D is TRBD1 (5 bases). Looked up from germline, CDR1 is LGHNA and CDR2 is YSLEER. The CDR3 extends over 15 amino acids. V was shortened by 1 base and J by 4 bases, with 12 bases between the two germline ends.

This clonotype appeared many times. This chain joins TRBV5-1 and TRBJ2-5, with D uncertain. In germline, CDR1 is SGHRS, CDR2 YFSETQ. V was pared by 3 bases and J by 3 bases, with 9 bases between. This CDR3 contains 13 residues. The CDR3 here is CASSSTVEETQYF. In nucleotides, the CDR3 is TGCGCCAGCAGCTCTACGGTGGAAGAGACCCAGTACTTC.

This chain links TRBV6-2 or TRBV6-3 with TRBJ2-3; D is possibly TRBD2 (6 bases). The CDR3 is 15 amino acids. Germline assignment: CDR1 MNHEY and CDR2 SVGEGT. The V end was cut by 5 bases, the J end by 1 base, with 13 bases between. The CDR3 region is CASSTPAGGTDTQYF. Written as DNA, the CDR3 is TGTGCCAGCAGTACACCAGCGGGTGGCACAGATACGCAGTATTTT.

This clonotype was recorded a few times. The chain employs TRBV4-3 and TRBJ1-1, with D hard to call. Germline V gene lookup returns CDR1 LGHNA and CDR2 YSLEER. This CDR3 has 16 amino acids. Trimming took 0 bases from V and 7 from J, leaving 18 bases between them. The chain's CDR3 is CASSQDLGQRRREAFF. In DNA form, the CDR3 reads TGCGCCAGCAGCCAAGATCTCGGGCAACGACGGCGTGAAGCTTTCTTT.

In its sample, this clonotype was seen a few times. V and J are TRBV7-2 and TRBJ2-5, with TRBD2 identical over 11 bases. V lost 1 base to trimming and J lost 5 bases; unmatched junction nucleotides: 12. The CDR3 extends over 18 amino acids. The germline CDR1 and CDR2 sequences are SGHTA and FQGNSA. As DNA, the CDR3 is TGTGCCAGCAGCTTAGGTGACACGTATAGCGGGGGGGGTGAGACCCAGTACTTC. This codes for CASSLGDTYSGGGETQYF.

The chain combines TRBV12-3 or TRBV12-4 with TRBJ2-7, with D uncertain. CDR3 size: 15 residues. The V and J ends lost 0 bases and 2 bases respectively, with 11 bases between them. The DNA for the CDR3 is TGTGCCAGCAGTTTAGCTCTGGGCCCGGCCTACGAGCAGTACTTC. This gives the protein CASSLALGPAYEQYF.

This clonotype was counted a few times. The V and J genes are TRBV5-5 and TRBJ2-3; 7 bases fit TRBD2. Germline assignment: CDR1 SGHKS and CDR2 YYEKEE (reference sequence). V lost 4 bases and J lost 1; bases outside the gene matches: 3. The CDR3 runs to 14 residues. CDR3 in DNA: TGTGCCAGCAGCGACACTAGCGGCACAGATACGCAGTATTTT. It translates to CASSDTSGTDTQYF. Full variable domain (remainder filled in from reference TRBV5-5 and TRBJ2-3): DAGVTQSPTHLIKTRGQQVTLRCSPISGHKSVSWYQQVLGQGPQFIFQYYEKEERGRGNFPDRFSARQFPNYSSELNVNALLLGDSALYLCASSDTSGTDTQYFGPGTRLTVL.

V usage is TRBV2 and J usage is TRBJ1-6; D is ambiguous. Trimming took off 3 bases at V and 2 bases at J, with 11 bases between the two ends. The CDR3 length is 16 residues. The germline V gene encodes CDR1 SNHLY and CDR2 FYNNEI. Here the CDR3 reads CASSDSPGTYNSPLHF. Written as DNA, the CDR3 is TGTGCCAGCAGTGATTCCCCGGGGACCTATAATTCACCCCTCCACTTT.

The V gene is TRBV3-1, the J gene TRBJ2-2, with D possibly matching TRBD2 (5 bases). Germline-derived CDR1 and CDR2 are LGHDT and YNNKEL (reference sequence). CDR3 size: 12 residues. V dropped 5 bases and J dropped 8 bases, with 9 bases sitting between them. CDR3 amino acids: CASSLQRGELFF. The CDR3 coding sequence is TGTGCCAGCAGCTTGCAGCGGGGGGAGCTGTTTTTT.

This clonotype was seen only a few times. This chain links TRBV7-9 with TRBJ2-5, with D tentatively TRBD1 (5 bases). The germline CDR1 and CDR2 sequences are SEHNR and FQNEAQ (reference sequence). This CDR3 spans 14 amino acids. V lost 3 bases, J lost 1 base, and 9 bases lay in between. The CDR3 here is CASSFTDSQETQYF. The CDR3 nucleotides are TGTGCCAGCAGCTTTACCGACAGCCAAGAGACCCAGTACTTC. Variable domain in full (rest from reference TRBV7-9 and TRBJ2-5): DTGVSQNPRHKITKRGQNVTFRCDPISEHNRLYWYRQTLGQGPEFLTYFQNEAQLEKSRLLSDRFSAERPKGSFSTLEIQRTEQGDSAMYLCASSFTDSQETQYFGPGTRLLVL.

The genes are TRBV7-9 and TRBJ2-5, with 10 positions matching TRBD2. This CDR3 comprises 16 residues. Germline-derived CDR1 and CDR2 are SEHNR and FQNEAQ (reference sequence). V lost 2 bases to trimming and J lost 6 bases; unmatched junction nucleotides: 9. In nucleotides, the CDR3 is TGTGCCAGCAGCTTAAGGGGGCTAGCGGGAGTGCAGACCCAGTACTTC. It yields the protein CASSLRGLAGVQTQYF.

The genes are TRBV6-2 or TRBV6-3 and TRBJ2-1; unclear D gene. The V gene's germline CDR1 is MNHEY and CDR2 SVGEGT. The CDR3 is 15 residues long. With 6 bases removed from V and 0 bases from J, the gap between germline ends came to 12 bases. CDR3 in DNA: TGTGCCAGCAGATCTCTACCTGACTCCTACAATGAGCAGTTCTTC. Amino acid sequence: CASRSLPDSYNEQFF.

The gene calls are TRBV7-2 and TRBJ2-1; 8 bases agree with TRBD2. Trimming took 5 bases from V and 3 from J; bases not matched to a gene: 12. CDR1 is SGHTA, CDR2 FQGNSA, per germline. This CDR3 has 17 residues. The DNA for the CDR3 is TGTGCCAGCAGCCCGAGCCGAGGGCTAGCGGGCTACAATGAGCAGTTCTTC. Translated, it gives CASSPSRGLAGYNEQFF.

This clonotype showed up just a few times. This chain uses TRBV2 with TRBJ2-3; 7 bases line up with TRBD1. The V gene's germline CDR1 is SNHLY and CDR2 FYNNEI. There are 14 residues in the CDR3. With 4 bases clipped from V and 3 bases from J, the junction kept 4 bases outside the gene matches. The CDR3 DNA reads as TGTGCCAGCAGTGTGAGGGGGCAAACAGATACGCAGTATTTT. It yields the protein CASSVRGQTDTQYF.

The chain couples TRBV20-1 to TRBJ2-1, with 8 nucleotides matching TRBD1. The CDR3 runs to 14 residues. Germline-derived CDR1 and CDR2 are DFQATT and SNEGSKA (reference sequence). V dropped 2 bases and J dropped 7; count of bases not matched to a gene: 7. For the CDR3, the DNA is TGCAGTGCTAGATTCGGACAGGGAAAAAATGAGCAGTTCTTC. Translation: CSARFGQGKNEQFF.

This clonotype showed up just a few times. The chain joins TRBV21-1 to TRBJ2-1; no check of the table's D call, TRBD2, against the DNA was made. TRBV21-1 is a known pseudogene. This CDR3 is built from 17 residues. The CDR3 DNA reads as TGTGCCAGCAGCAAGAGACATAGCGGGGGATCCTACAATGAGCAGTTCTTC. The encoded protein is CASSKRHSGGSYNEQFF.

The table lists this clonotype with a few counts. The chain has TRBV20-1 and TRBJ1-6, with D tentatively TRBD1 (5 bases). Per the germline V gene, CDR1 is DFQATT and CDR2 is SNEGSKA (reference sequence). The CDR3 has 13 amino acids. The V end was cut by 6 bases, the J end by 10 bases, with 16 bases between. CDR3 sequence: CSAHEGRDSPLHF. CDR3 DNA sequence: TGCAGTGCCCACGAGGGCAGGGACTCACCCCTCCACTTT.

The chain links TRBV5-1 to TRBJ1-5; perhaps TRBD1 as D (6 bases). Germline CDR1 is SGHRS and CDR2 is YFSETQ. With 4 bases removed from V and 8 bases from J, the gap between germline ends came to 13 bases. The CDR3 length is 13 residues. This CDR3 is CASSARGFEPQHF. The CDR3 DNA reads TGCGCCAGCAGCGCTAGGGGGTTTGAGCCCCAGCATTTT.

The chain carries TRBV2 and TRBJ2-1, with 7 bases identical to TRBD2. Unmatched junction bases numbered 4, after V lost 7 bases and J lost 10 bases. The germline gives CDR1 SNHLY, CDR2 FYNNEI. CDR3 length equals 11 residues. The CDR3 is CASTGGGEQFF. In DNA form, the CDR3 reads TGTGCCAGCACGGGGGGAGGCGAGCAGTTCTTC. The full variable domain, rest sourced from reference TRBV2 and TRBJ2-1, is EPEVTQTPSHQVTQMGQEVILRCVPISNHLYFYWYRQILGQKVEFLVSFYNNEISEKSEIFDDQFSVERPDGSNFTLKIRSTKLEDSAMYFCASTGGGEQFFGPGTRLTVL.

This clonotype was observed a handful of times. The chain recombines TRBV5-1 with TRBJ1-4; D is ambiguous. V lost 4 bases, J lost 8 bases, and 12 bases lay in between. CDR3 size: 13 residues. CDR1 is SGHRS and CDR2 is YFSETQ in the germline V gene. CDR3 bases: TGCGCCAGCAGCCAGGCCATGGGAGAAAAACTGTTTTTT. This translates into CASSQAMGEKLFF.

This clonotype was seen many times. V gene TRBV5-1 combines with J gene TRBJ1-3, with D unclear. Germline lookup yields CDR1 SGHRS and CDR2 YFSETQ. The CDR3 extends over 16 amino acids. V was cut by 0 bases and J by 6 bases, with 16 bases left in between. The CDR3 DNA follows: TGCGCCAGCAGCTTGGGGGTTGACGGACTGATAAACACCATATATTTT. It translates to CASSLGVDGLINTIYF. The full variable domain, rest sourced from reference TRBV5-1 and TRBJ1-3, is KAGVTQTPRYLIKTRGQQVTLSCSPISGHRSVSWYQQTPGQGLQFLFEYFSETQRNKGNFPGRFSGRQFSNSRSEMNVSTLELGDSALYLCASSLGVDGLINTIYFGEGSWLTVV.

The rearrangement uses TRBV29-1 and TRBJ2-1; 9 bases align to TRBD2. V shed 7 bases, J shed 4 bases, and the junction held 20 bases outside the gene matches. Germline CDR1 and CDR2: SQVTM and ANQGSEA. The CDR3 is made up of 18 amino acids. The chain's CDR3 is CSAQGRSGGDGGYNEQFF. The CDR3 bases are TGCAGCGCCCAAGGGCGTAGCGGGGGTGATGGGGGGTACAATGAGCAGTTCTTC.

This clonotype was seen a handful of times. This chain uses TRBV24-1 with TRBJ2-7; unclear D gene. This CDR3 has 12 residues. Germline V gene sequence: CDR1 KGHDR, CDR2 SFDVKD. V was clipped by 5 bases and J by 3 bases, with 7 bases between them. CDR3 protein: CATSGNGYEQYF. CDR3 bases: TGTGCCACCAGTGGTAACGGCTACGAGCAGTACTTC.